The 16 T cell receptor beta chains below all came from one sample that was sequenced in a study of control samples from healthy donors and cancer patients. Assay used: immunoSEQ multiplex PCR; TCRdb lists only in-frame clones, some missing. The sample contains approximately 170,000 clones, 90% to 95% of which appear only once. The sequenced material came from blood. Receptor source: a man under 40 in good health.

About this clone: Other DNA sequences within the sample encode an identical CDR3. The rearrangement uses TRBV7-2 and TRBJ1-4; D is undetermined. The J call is doubtful: the DNA matches TRBJ2-2 better. Germline V gene sequence: CDR1 SGHTA, CDR2 FQGNSA. The CDR3 consists of 13 residues. The CDR3, as DNA: TGTGCCAGCAGCTTGGGCCAGATAGGGGAGCTGTTTTTT. As protein: CASSLGQIGELFF.

J is TRBJ2-5 and V is TRBV4-2, with TRBD2 matching over 9 bases. This CDR3 comprises 17 residues. Germline CDR1 reads LGHNA; CDR2 reads YNFKEQ. Unmatched junction bases numbered 9, after V lost 0 bases and J lost 4 bases. CDR3 nucleotide sequence: TGTGCCAGCAGCCAAGAGGGAGCGGGAGGAGGCGGAGAGACCCAGTACTTC. As protein: CASSQEGAGGGGETQYF.

This clone appeared a few times. The chain has TRBV7-9 and TRBJ2-7, with a tentative D call TRBD2 (5 bases). The germline gives CDR1 SEHNR, CDR2 FQNEAQ (reference sequence). V was cut by 5 bases and J by 7 bases, with 9 bases left in between. The CDR3 extends over 11 amino acids. CDR3 nucleotide sequence: TGTGCCAGCAGCGCGTCGGGGGAGCAGTACTTC. Translation gives CASSASGEQYF.

The rearrangement uses TRBV27 and TRBJ1-5, with 8 positions matching TRBD1. J was trimmed by 7 bases and V by 4 bases; bases with no gene match: 9. The CDR3 extends over 15 amino acids. The germline V gene encodes CDR1 MNHEY and CDR2 SMNVEV (reference sequence). CDR3 loop: CASSSLQGVAQPQHF. Here the CDR3 DNA reads TGTGCCAGCAGTTCCCTACAGGGGGTCGCACAGCCCCAGCATTTT.

This sequence joins TRBV5-4 and TRBJ2-5; D not certain. The V gene's germline CDR1 is SGHNT and CDR2 YYREEE (reference sequence). This CDR3 comprises 14 residues. Trimming took off 0 bases at V and 1 base at J, with 7 bases between the two ends. The CDR3 reads CASSLAGSQETQYF. The CDR3 DNA reads TGTGCCAGCAGCTTGGCTGGATCCCAAGAGACCCAGTACTTC.

This chain links TRBV2 with TRBJ1-4; no clear D gene. The length of the CDR3 is 16 residues. V was trimmed by 3 bases and J by 3 bases, leaving 14 bases between them. Germline V gives CDR1 SNHLY, CDR2 FYNNEI. CDR3 in amino acids: CASSDREVPANEKLFF. CDR3 in DNA: TGTGCCAGCAGTGATAGGGAGGTCCCGGCTAATGAAAAACTGTTTTTT.

The chain recombines TRBV19 with TRBJ1-2; D possibly corresponds to TRBD1 (5 bases). The V and J ends lost 5 bases and 5 bases respectively, with 12 bases between them. Germline V gene sequence: CDR1 LNHDA, CDR2 SQIVND (reference sequence). CDR3 length: 13 residues. As DNA, the CDR3 is TGTGCCAGTAGTGACGGGACGGTTTATGGCTACACCTTC. Its translation is CASSDGTVYGYTF.

This clone is a singleton in its sample. J is TRBJ2-3 and V is TRBV2, with 10 bases fitting TRBD1. CDR3 length: 15 amino acids. The germline gives CDR1 SNHLY, CDR2 FYNNEI. The trim removed 6 bases at V and 3 bases at J, leaving 6 bases unmatched. The chain's CDR3 is CASRTGGSGTDTQYF. DNA for the CDR3: TGTGCCAGCAGGACAGGGGGCAGTGGAACAGATACGCAGTATTTT.

This clone was seen once. Here the CDR3 reads CASSQILAGETQYF. The CDR3 bases are TGTGCCAGCAGCCAAATACTAGCGGGAGAGACCCAGTACTTC. V and J are TRBV4-2 and TRBJ2-5; 9 bases align to TRBD2. There are 14 residues in the CDR3. The germline gives CDR1 LGHNA, CDR2 YNFKEQ. Trimming cost V 2 bases and J 4 bases; bases outside gene matches: 2.

This clone was found a few times. The rearrangement uses TRBV20-1 and TRBJ2-3; 9 nucleotides line up with TRBD1. The CDR3 loop spans 18 amino acids. The germline gives CDR1 DFQATT, CDR2 SNEGSKA (reference sequence). V shed 3 bases and J 5 bases; nucleotides not matched to a gene: 18. The CDR3 reads CSASRWDRDGAALDTQYF. In DNA, the CDR3 is TGCAGTGCTAGTAGGTGGGACAGGGATGGGGCGGCGCTAGATACGCAGTATTTT.

The chain uses TRBV6-4 and TRBJ2-3; no definite D call. The ends were cut back, 0 bases at V and 1 base at J, with 11 bases in the middle. The CDR3 contains 16 residues. From germline, CDR1 is MRHNA and CDR2 SNTAGT. Here the CDR3 reads CASSDSAVFRTDTQYF. CDR3 coding DNA: TGTGCCAGCAGTGACTCTGCCGTGTTCCGCACAGATACGCAGTATTTT.

This chain uses TRBV4-1 with TRBJ1-4; 9 bases map to TRBD1. Germline-derived CDR1 and CDR2 are MGHRA and YSYEKL. The junction had 7 bases not matched to a gene; V was cut back by 0 bases and J by 8 bases. This CDR3 region has 16 residues. The CDR3 DNA follows: TGCGCCAGCAGCCAAGATCGTGGGACAGGGTTGGAAAAACTGTTTTTT. Protein: CASSQDRGTGLEKLFF.

The chain joins TRBV12-3 or TRBV12-4 to TRBJ1-1; D gene ambiguous. Deletions cut 9 bases from V and 4 bases from J, with 9 bases between. The CDR3 is 11 residues long. CDR3 sequence reads: CASTPGTEAFF. The DNA for the CDR3 is TGTGCCAGTACCCCGGGCACTGAAGCTTTCTTT.

V and J are TRBV5-5 and TRBJ2-2, with no clear D. CDR1 is SGHKS, CDR2 YYEKEE, per germline (reference sequence). The CDR3 consists of 14 residues. The V end lost 1 base, the J end lost 4 bases, and 8 bases lay between the germline ends. CDR3 bases: TGTGCCAGCAGCTTGCGGACCGGCACCGGGGAGCTGTTTTTT. Translating it yields CASSLRTGTGELFF.

Remarks on this clone: Relative to the germline gene, one junction end is altered; a read error may explain this. The chain employs TRBV4-1 and TRBJ2-7; the match to TRBD1 covers 8 bases. Looked up from germline, CDR1 is MGHRA and CDR2 is YSYEKL. There are 14 residues in the CDR3. CDR3 amino acids: CASSQGQGLGEQYF. For the CDR3, the DNA is TGCGCCAGCAGTCAAGGACAGGGATTAGGCGAGCAGTACTTC.

The chain links TRBV24-1 to TRBJ2-1; D gene unclear. The CDR3 extends over 14 amino acids. V lost 6 bases and J 0 bases, leaving 8 bases between the germline ends. CDR1 is KGHDR, CDR2 SFDVKD, per germline. This CDR3 is CATSMPGSYNEQFF. The CDR3 DNA follows: TGTGCCACCAGTATGCCTGGCTCCTACAATGAGCAGTTCTTC.